This TCR beta chain was recovered during a study of T cell repertoires in cytomegalovirus infection. General observations from the study: Within the response measured ex vivo, HLA-C-restricted CMV-specific TCR beta clonotypes were dominant.

CDR3 size: 14 residues. V was pared by 8 bases and J by 8 bases, with 18 bases between. CDR1 MNHEY and CDR2 SVGAGI come from the germline V gene. With respect to this clonotype: Its antigen is undetermined.

TCRdb itself ran the reads through MiXCR, one entry per CDR3 protein. The repertoire holds 640,000 or so distinct CDR3 sequences, with 30% to 40% as singletons. Specimen: cultured PBMCs, collected from culture after CMV antigen stimulation. The origin of this receptor is a human donor in good health (CMV status not recorded). Some clones in this sample may be carry-over from other donors' samples. The chain carries TRBV6-5 and TRBJ1-4; D gene unclear. In DNA, the CDR3 is TGTGCCAGCCCACAAGGGTATTCTTGGGAAAAACTGTTTTTT. This translates into CASPQGYSWEKLFF.